The entry below gives a single T cell receptor beta chain sequence along with its context. Antigen unknown. The sample belongs to a study of T cells in narcolepsy. Overall study findings and caveats: HCRT-specific and TRIB2-specific autoreactive clonotypes appeared among same-patient CSF and blood CD4+ clonotypes. Autoreactive clonotypes reportedly recurred in blood of same and different patients, not controls.

Trimming shortened V by 2 bases and J by 0 bases, and 29 bases separated the two germline ends. The CDR3 extends over 22 amino acids. Germline V gives CDR1 LNHDA, CDR2 SQIVND (reference sequence). Profiled with immunoSEQ multiplex PCR; TCRdb holds only in-frame clones, not every one. The table shows tens of thousands of clones, with around 92% occurring only once. The sequence derives from a human donor with narcolepsy. Sequencing was performed on CD45RA- memory CD4+ T cells from PBMCs. This chain joins TRBV19 and TRBJ2-4, with a weak D call TRBD2 (6 bases). The CDR3 sequence is CASSIRLSDGGIGQLAKNIQYF. The CDR3 DNA reads as TGTGCCAGTAGTATAAGGTTGTCTGATGGCGGGATAGGCCAACTAGCCAAAAACATTCAGTACTTC.